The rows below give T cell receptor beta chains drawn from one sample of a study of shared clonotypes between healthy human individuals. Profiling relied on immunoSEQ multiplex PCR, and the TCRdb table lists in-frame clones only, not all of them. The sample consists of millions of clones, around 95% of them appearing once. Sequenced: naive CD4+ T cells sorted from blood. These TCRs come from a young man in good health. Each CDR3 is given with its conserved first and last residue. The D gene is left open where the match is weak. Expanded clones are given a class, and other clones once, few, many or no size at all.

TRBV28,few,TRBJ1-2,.,TGTGCCAGCAGGAACTCAAGCCACTTTGGCTACACCTTC,CASRNSSHFGYTF
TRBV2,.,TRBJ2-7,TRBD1,TGTGCCAGCAGCTTTGGACAGGGCCCCTACGAGCAGTACTTC,CASSFGQGPYEQYF
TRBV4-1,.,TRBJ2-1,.,TGCGCCAGCAGCCAAGATAGGCTATACAATGAGCAGTTCTTC,CASSQDRLYNEQFF
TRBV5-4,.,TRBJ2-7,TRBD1,TGTGCCAGCAGCTCGTCGGGACAGTCTAACTACGAGCAGTACTTC,CASSSSGQSNYEQYF
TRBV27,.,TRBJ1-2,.,TGTGCCAGCAGTCCCCTCCGGGTGGTTGAAAGAGTTGGCTACACCTTC,CASSPLRVVERVGYTF
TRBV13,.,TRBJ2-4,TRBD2,TGTGCCAGCAGCTTCAGACGACTAGCGGGAGGGGAAAACATTCAGTACTTC,CASSFRRLAGGENIQYF
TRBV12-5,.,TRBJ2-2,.,TGTGCTAGTGGCCTGGTGGGGACCGGGGAGCTGTTTTTT,CASGLVGTGELFF
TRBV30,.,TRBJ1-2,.,TGTGCCTGGAGTGTAGGTCCAGATCTCTATGGCTACACCTTC,CAWSVGPDLYGYTF
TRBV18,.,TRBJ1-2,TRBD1,TGTGCCAGCTCACCAGAGACAGGGGGCGTCTATGGCTACACCTTC,CASSPETGGVYGYTF
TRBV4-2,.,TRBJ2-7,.,TGTGCCAGCAGCCAAGATCGACTAAGCTCCTACGAGCAGTACTTC,CASSQDRLSSYEQYF
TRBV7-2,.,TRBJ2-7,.,TGTGCCAGCAGCTTAGTAGGCGGGGTTAGCTCCTACGAGCAGTACTTC,CASSLVGGVSSYEQYF
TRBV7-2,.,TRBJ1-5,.,TGTGCCAGCAGCTTAGGGGGAGCCACAAATCAGCCCCAGCATTTT,CASSLGGATNQPQHF
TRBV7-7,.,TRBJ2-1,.,TGTGCTAGCAGCTTCCCTAATGGTGAGCAGTTCTTC,CASSFPNGEQFF
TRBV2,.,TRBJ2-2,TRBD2,TGTGCCAGTGGACTAGCGGGAGCTGGGGAGCTGTTTTTT,CASGLAGAGELFF
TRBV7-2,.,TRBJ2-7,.,TGTGCCAGCAGCTCGGGATCAGGTCGGTCCTACGAGCAGTACTTC,CASSSGSGRSYEQYF
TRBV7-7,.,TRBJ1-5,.,TGTGCTAGCAGCGATGACCAAGGCAGGGAAGGGAGCAATCAGCCCCAGCATTTT,CASSDDQGREGSNQPQHF
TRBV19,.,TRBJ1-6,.,TGTGCCAGTATGGTTGGCGCAAATGATTCACCCCTCCACTTT,CASMVGANDSPLHF
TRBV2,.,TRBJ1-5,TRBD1,TGTGCCACTACGGACAGGGCTCACAATCAGCCCCAGCATTTT,CATTDRAHNQPQHF
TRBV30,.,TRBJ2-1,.,TGTGCCTGGAGTCCCCGAGGGCAGGCCCGCTCCTACAATGAGCAGTTCTTC,CAWSPRGQARSYNEQFF
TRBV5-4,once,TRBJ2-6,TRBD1,TGTGCCAGCGCCGGGACAGGGGTTGGGGCCAACGTCCTGACTTTC,CASAGTGVGANVLTF
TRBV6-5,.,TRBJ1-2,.,TGTGCCAGCAGTTACCTAAGGACAAGTAACTATGGCTACACCTTC,CASSYLRTSNYGYTF
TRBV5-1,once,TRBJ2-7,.,TGCGCCAGCAGCTCGACACCAGGGAATTACGAGCAGTACTTC,CASSSTPGNYEQYF
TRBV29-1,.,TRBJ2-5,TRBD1,TGCAGCACACGCCCGACAGGGGAGACCCAGTACTTC,CSTRPTGETQYF
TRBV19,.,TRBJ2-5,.,TGTGCCAGTAGTATGGTTCCTATGGAGACCCAGTACTTC,CASSMVPMETQYF
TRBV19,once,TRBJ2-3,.,TGTGCCAGTAGTTTCACAGATAACACAGATACGCAGTATTTT,CASSFTDNTDTQYF
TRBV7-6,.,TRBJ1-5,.,TGTGCCAGCAGCTTAACAGGGTGGGATCAGCCCCAGCATTTT,CASSLTGWDQPQHF
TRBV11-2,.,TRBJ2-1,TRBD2,TGTGCCAGCAGCTGGACGACATATAACGGGAGGGCCGGCGGTGAGCAGTTCTTC,CASSWTTYNGRAGGEQFF
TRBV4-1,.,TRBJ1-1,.,TGCGCCAGCAGCCAAGTTCCTGGCAGTAACACTGAAGCTTTCTTT,CASSQVPGSNTEAFF
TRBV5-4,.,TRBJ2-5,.,TGTGCCAGCAGCTCGATCGCGGGAATACAAGAGACCCAGTACTTC,CASSSIAGIQETQYF
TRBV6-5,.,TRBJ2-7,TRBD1,TGTGCCAGCAGTCGGACCGGGACAGGGGACGAGCAGTACTTC,CASSRTGTGDEQYF
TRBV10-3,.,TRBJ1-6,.,TGTGCCATCACTGCCGGGACGGGGAATTCACCCCTCCACTTT,CAITAGTGNSPLHF
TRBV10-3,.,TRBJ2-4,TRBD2,TGTGCCATCAGTGAACTAGCGGGAGGATCTTCCAAAAACATTCAGTACTTC,CAISELAGGSSKNIQYF
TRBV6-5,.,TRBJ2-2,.,TGTGCCAGCACCAGGGGGGAAAGATTCGCCGGGGAGCTGTTTTTT,CASTRGERFAGELFF
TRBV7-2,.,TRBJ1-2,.,TGTGCCAGCAGCCTCGAGGGGCGAAGTGGCTACACCTTC,CASSLEGRSGYTF
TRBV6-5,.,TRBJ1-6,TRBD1,TGTGCCAGCAGTTACTTCGGACAGGGGGTCTCACCCCTCCACTTT,CASSYFGQGVSPLHF
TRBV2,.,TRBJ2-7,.,TGTGCCAGCAGTGAGCTGGGAATCTCCTACGAGCAGTACTTC,CASSELGISYEQYF
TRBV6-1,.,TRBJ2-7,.,TGTGCCAGCAGTGATCCTCGGACCGTATACGAGCAGTACTTC,CASSDPRTVYEQYF
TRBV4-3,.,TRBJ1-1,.,TGCGCCAGCCGTCCCGGGGTGAACACTGAAGCTTTCTTT,CASRPGVNTEAFF
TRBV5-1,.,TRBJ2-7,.,TGCGCCAGCAGCTTCGGGGGCACCCTAAAGGACTACGAGCAGTACTTC,CASSFGGTLKDYEQYF
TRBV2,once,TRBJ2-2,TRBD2,TGTGCCAGTCGAACTAGCGAGACCGGGGAGCTGTTTTTT,CASRTSETGELFF
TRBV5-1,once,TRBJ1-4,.,TGCGCCAGCAGCTTAGGCCCCTCAACTAATGAAAAACTGTTTTTT,CASSLGPSTNEKLFF